A selection of T cell receptor beta chains follows, all from one sample in a study of T cells after posttransplantation cyclophosphamide. Sequencing was performed with immunoSEQ multiplex PCR; in TCRdb, only in-frame clones are kept and a portion is missing. Altogether 9,500 to 12,000 clones are present, about 89% being singletons, with the ten largest covering less than 4.5%. The sequenced sample was PBMCs, obtained after allogeneic stem cell transplant with posttransplant cyclophosphamide. The source of these receptors is a female patient aged 30 to 45 who received an allogeneic stem cell transplant from an unrelated donor, was CMV-positive, and had no GVHD. A subset of T cells may come from the graft donor. CDR3s include the opening cysteine and the closing phenylalanine or tryptophan. D genes are given only for firm matches. Clone size is given for some rows only: seen once, a few or many times, or a class if the clone is expanded.

D: -
J: TRBJ2-7
V: TRBV30
size: -
DNA: TGTGCCTGGAGTGTACCCGGCCAGGTCCAGATCTACGAGCAGTACTTC
CDR3: CAWSVPGQVQIYEQYF

D: -
J: TRBJ2-1
V: TRBV7-9
size: -
DNA: TGTGCCAGCAGCCCTCAGGGGTCTCGCCCCTACAATGAGCAGTTCTTC
CDR3: CASSPQGSRPYNEQFF

D: TRBD1
J: TRBJ2-7
V: TRBV6-5
size: -
DNA: TGTGCCAGCAGTAATCAGGGGGCGGCAAAAGAGCAGTACTTC
CDR3: CASSNQGAAKEQYF

D: -
J: TRBJ2-7
V: TRBV29-1
size: -
DNA: TGCAGCGTGGCTTCAGGGGCCTACGAGCAGTACTTC
CDR3: CSVASGAYEQYF

D: -
J: TRBJ2-7
V: TRBV30
size: -
DNA: TGTGCCTGGAGCGGGCCCGACAGAGCCTACGAGCAGTACTTC
CDR3: CAWSGPDRAYEQYF

D: TRBD1
J: TRBJ1-1
V: TRBV7-9
size: -
DNA: TGTGCCAGCACCGAAACGTGGACAGGAGAAGCTTTCTTT
CDR3: CASTETWTGEAFF

D: -
J: TRBJ1-6
V: TRBV18
size: -
DNA: TGTGCCAGCTCACCAATGGGCCTTCAAAACACGGATTCACCCCTCCACTTT
CDR3: CASSPMGLQNTDSPLHF

D: TRBD2
J: TRBJ2-1
V: TRBV2
size: -
DNA: TGTGCCAGCAGACCTTATAGCGGGGCGTACAATGAGCAGTTCTTC
CDR3: CASRPYSGAYNEQFF

D: TRBD2
J: TRBJ2-5
V: TRBV19
size: once
DNA: TGTGCCAGTAGTATAGGTTCTCCGGCGGGGGTTAAAGAGACCCAGTACTTC
CDR3: CASSIGSPAGVKETQYF

D: -
J: TRBJ1-4
V: TRBV19
size: -
DNA: TGTGCCAGTAGTATATATGGGGGAGGCGAAAAACTGTTTTTT
CDR3: CASSIYGGGEKLFF

D: -
J: TRBJ2-7
V: TRBV5-4
size: -
DNA: TGTGCCAGCAGCCCCTTCCGGGCGGGCCCTAGCGAGCAGTACTTC
CDR3: CASSPFRAGPSEQYF

D: -
J: TRBJ1-1
V: TRBV7-2
size: once
DNA: TGTGCCAGCAGCTTTATTTACAGACCGAACACTGAAGCTTTCTTT
CDR3: CASSFIYRPNTEAFF

D: TRBD1
J: TRBJ1-4
V: TRBV7-9
size: -
DNA: TGTGCCAGCAGCTTTTCGGGACAGGCAACTAATGAAAAACTGTTTTTT
CDR3: CASSFSGQATNEKLFF

D: -
J: TRBJ1-2
V: TRBV30
size: -
DNA: TGTGCCTGGAGTAGGAACAGGGAGAACTATGGCTACACCTTC
CDR3: CAWSRNRENYGYTF

D: TRBD2
J: TRBJ2-3
V: TRBV5-6
size: -
DNA: TGTGCCAGCAGCTTGGTTTTGTGGGACTGGGGAGGGGCAGATACGCAGTATTTT
CDR3: CASSLVLWDWGGADTQYF

D: -
J: TRBJ1-5
V: TRBV5-6
size: -
DNA: TGTGCCAGCAGCTTGCGCACAGTCTATAGCAATCAGCCCCAGCATTTT
CDR3: CASSLRTVYSNQPQHF

D: -
J: TRBJ2-3
V: TRBV5-1
size: -
DNA: TGCGCCAGCAGCTTCCAGACACCCCCGTCGGATACGCAGTATTTT
CDR3: CASSFQTPPSDTQYF

D: TRBD2
J: TRBJ2-7
V: TRBV2
size: -
DNA: TGTGCCAGCAGTGTCCCGGGACAGGGACTAGCGGGAGGCTACGAGCAGTACTTC
CDR3: CASSVPGQGLAGGYEQYF

D: -
J: TRBJ2-3
V: TRBV9
size: -
DNA: TGTGCCAGCAGCGGGGCGGGCGGACCTACAGATACGCAGTATTTT
CDR3: CASSGAGGPTDTQYF

D: -
J: TRBJ1-5
V: TRBV7-2
size: -
DNA: TGTGCCAGCAGCCCTGAGGGGACCCGCGGGGAGGCCCAGCATTTT
CDR3: CASSPEGTRGEAQHF

D: TRBD1
J: TRBJ1-5
V: TRBV25-1
size: -
DNA: TGTGCCAGCAGTGCCCCCGGGACAGGGAGGAATCAGCCCCAGCATTTT
CDR3: CASSAPGTGRNQPQHF

D: TRBD1
J: TRBJ2-4
V: TRBV7-3
size: -
DNA: TGTGCCAGCAGTCATACCCCAGGGGGCGAAAACATTCAGTACTTC
CDR3: CASSHTPGGENIQYF

D: -
J: TRBJ1-2
V: TRBV10-1
size: -
DNA: TGCGCCAGCAGTGGAGGACAGAACTATGGCTACACCTTC
CDR3: CASSGGQNYGYTF

D: TRBD2
J: TRBJ2-7
V: TRBV5-1
size: -
DNA: TGCGCCAGCAGCTTAGGTCTAGCGGGACTCAGCTACGAGCAGTACTTC
CDR3: CASSLGLAGLSYEQYF

D: TRBD1
J: TRBJ2-1
V: TRBV7-3
size: once
DNA: TGTGCCAGCAGCTTATCGCACGGGACAGACCGAAATGAGCAGTTCTTC
CDR3: CASSLSHGTDRNEQFF

D: -
J: TRBJ1-5
V: TRBV16
size: -
DNA: TGTGCCAGCAGCCAATCTCGTCAGAGCAATCAGCCCCAGCATTTT
CDR3: CASSQSRQSNQPQHF

D: -
J: TRBJ2-3
V: TRBV19
size: -
DNA: TGTGCCAGTAGTTATGGGGGGTTACTCACAGATACGCAGTATTTT
CDR3: CASSYGGLLTDTQYF

D: -
J: TRBJ1-1
V: TRBV28
size: -
DNA: TGTGCCAGCAGTTTTTGGCGACAGGCAAGTCAAAAACAGAACACTGAAGCTTTCTTT
CDR3: CASSFWRQASQKQNTEAFF

D: -
J: TRBJ1-6
V: TRBV7-9
size: once
DNA: TGTGCCAGCAGCTTAGCGGGCAGCCCCGATATTAGGACCCTCCACTTT
CDR3: CASSLAGSPDIRTLHF

D: -
J: TRBJ2-5
V: TRBV18
size: -
DNA: TGTGCCAGCAAAAATCCATTCCAAGAGACCCAGTACTTC
CDR3: CASKNPFQETQYF

D: TRBD1
J: TRBJ2-3
V: TRBV11-2
size: -
DNA: TGTGCCAGTCATCGACAGGGGGCATATACGCAGTATTTT
CDR3: CASHRQGAYTQYF